The T cell receptor beta chain described here comes from a study of blood T cell repertoires in COVID-19. Study-level background: Both acute and convalescent COVID-19 samples were obtained from the United States, Italy and Spain. Sample material is recorded as cDNA or gDNA derived from T cells, B-cell-depleted T cells, or PBMCs.

From germline, CDR1 is SGDLS and CDR2 YYNGEE. This CDR3 has 14 amino acids. Trimming stripped 4 bases from V and 4 bases from J, with 13 bases between. Original data processing: Reference gene primers were amplified, and this amplification served to estimate nucleated cell counts. Data came from immunoSEQ multiplex PCR; TCRdb stores just in-frame clones and leaves some out. The V and J calls and clone size come from that table; D and trimming were worked out from the DNA. The sample contains roughly 110,000 clones, roughly 81% of which appear only once. This clonotype was obtained from a human donor in a cohort sampled during active COVID-19. Sequencing used peripheral blood. The chain couples TRBV9 to TRBJ2-3; tentative D call: TRBD2 (6 bases). The CDR3 bases are TGTGCCAGCAGCATGATGGGGGAGGCAGATACGCAGTATTTT. It specifies CASSMMGEADTQYF.